Included here is one TCR beta chain sequence, with context. The antigen is undetermined. This entry is derived from a study of T-cell reconstitution after alpha-beta-depleted transplantation in children. Study results and caveats: Several hundred expanded graft clones reportedly gave rise to the alpha-beta T cells present about two months after transplant.

This sample's TCRbeta library carried unique molecular identifier barcodes. MiXCR, run by TCRdb on the PCR reads, gives a single entry per CDR3 protein. The sample holds fewer than 750,000 distinct CDR3 sequences; roughly 23% are singletons and the top ten take 13% to 15%. The CDR3 is 14 amino acids. The germline V gene has CDR1 SGDLS and CDR2 YYNGEE. V lost 0 bases to trimming and J lost 2 bases; unmatched junction nucleotides: 1. The gene calls are TRBV9 and TRBJ1-2; TRBD1 aligns across 7 bases. The material sequenced was PBMCs, mostly from graft donor cells, taken 360 days after TCRalphabeta/CD19-depleted stem cell transplant. The source of this sequence is a boy younger than two who had a stem cell transplant for acute myeloid leukemia, so the T cells may come from the graft donor. The CDR3 sequence: CASSVGGQNYGYTF. In nucleotides, the CDR3 is TGTGCCAGCAGCGTAGGGGGACAGAACTATGGCTACACCTTC. Looking up the rest from reference TRBV9 and TRBJ1-2 gives the full variable domain: DSGVTQTPKHLITATGQRVTLRCSPRSGDLSVYWYQQSLDQGLQFLIQYYNGEERAKGNILERFSAQQFPDLHSELNLSSLELGDSALYFCASSVGGQNYGYTFGSGTRLTVV.